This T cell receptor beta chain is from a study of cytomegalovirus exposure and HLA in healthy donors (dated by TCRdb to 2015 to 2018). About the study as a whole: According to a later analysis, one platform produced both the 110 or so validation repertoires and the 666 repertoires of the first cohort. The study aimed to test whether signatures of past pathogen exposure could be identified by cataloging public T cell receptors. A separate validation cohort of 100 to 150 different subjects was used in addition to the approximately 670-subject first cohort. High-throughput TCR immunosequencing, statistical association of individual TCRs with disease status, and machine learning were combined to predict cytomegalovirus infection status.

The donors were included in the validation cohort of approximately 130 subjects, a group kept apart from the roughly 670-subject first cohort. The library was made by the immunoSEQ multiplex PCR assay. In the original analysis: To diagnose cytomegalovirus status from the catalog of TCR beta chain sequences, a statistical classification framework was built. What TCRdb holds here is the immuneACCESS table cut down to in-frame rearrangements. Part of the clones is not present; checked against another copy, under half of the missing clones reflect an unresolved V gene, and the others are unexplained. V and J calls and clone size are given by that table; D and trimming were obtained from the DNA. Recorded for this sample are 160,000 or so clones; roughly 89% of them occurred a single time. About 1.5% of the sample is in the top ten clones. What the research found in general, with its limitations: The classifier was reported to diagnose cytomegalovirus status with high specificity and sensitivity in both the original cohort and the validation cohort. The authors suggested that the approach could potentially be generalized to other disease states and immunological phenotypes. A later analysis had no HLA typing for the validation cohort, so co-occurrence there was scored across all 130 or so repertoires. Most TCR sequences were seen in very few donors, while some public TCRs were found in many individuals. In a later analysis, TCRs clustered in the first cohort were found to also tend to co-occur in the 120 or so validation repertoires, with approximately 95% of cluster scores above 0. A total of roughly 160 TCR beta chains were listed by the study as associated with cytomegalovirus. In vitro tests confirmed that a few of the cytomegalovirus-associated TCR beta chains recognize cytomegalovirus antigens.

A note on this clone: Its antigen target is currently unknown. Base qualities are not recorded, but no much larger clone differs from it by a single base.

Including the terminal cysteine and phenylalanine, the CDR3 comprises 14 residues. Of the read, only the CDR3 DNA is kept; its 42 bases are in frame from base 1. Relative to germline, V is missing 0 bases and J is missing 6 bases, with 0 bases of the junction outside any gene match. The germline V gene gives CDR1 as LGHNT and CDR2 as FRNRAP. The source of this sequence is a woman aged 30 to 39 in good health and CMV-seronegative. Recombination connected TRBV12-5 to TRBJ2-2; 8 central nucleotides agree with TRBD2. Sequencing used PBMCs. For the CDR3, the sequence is CASGLVLAAGELFF. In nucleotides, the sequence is TGTGCTAGTGGTTTGGTACTAGCGGCCGGGGAGCTGTTTTTT. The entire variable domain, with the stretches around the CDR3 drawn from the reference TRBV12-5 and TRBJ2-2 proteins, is DARVTQTPRHKVTEMGQEVTMRCQPILGHNTVFWYRQTMMQGLELLAYFRNRAPLDDSGMPKDRFSAEMPDATLATLKIQPSEPRDSAVYFCASGLVLAAGELFFGEGSRLTVL.